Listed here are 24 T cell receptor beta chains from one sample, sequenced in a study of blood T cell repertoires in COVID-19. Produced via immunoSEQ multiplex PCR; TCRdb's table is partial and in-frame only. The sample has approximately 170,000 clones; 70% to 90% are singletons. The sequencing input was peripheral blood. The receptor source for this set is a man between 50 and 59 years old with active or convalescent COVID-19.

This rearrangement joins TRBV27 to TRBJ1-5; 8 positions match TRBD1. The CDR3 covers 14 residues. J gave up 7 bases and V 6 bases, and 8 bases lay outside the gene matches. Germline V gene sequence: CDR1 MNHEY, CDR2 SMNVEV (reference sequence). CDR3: CASSLTGVFQPQHF. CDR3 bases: TGTGCCAGCAGCCTGACAGGGGTATTCCAGCCCCAGCATTTT.

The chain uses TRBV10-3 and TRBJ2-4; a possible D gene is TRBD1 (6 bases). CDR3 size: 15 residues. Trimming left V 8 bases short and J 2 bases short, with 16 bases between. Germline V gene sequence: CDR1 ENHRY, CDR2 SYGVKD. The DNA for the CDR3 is TGTGCCATCCTGTCCAGGGGCGGTTCCAAAAACATTCAGTACTTC. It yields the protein CAILSRGGSKNIQYF.

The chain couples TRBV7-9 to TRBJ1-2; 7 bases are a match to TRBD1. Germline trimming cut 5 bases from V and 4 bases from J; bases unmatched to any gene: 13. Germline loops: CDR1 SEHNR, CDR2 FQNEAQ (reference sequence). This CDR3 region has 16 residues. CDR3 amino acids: CASSPFTDRRLYGYTF. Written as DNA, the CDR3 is TGTGCCAGCAGCCCATTCACGGACAGGCGACTCTATGGCTACACCTTC.

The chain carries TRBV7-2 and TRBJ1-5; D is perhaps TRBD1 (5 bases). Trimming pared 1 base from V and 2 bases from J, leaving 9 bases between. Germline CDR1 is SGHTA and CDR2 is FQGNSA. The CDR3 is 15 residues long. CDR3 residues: CASSLEGVGNQPQHF. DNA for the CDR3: TGTGCCAGCAGCTTAGAAGGGGTGGGCAATCAGCCCCAGCATTTT.

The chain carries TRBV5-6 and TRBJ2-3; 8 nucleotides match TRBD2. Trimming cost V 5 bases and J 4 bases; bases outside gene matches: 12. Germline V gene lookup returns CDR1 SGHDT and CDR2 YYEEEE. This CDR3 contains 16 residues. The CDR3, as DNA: TGTGCCAGCAGTTCCCGCAGCGGGAGTGGGGCAGATACGCAGTATTTT. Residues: CASSSRSGSGADTQYF.

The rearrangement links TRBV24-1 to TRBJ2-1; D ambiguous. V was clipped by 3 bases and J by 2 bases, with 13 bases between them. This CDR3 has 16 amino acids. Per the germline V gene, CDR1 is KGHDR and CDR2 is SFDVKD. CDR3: CATSDPDTGTYNEQFF. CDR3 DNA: TGTGCCACCAGTGATCCCGACACCGGAACCTACAATGAGCAGTTCTTC.

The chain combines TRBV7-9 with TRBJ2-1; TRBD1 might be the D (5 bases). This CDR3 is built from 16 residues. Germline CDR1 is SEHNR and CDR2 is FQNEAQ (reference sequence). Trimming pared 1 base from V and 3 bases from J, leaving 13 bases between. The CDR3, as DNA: TGTGCCAGCAGCTTAGTGGTCAGGGAATACTACAATGAGCAGTTCTTC. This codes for CASSLVVREYYNEQFF.

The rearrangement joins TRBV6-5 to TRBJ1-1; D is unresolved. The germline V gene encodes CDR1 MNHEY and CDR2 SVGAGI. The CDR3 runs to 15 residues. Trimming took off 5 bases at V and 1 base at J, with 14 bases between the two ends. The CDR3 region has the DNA TGTGCCAGCAGTAAGACTCGGAACTGGAACACTGAAGCTTTCTTT. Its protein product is CASSKTRNWNTEAFF.

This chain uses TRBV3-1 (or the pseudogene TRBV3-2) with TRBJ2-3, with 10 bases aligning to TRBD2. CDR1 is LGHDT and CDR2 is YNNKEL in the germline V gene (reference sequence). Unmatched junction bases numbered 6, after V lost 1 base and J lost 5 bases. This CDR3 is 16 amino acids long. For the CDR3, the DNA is TGTGCCAGCAGCCAAGTCAGCGGGGGGGCCGGAGATACGCAGTATTTT. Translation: CASSQVSGGAGDTQYF.

CDR3 coding DNA: TGCGCCAGCGAGCTTAGTGGGGGGGGAACCGGGGAGCTGTTTTTT. Protein product: CASELSGGGTGELFF. The rearrangement uses TRBV10-2 and TRBJ2-2; 7 nucleotides align to TRBD2. The length of the CDR3 is 15 residues. V lost 8 bases to trimming and J lost 5 bases; unmatched junction nucleotides: 11. Germline V lookup: CDR1 WSHSY, CDR2 SAAADI.

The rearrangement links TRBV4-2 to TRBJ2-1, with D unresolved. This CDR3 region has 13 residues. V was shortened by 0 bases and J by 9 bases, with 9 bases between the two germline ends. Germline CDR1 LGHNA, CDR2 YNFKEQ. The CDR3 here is CASSQDKPGEQFF. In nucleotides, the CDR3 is TGTGCCAGCAGCCAAGATAAGCCCGGTGAGCAGTTCTTC.

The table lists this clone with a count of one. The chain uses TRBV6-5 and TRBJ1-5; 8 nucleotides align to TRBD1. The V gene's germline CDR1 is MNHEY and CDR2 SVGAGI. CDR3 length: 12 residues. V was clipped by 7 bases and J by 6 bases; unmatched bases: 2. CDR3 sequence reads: CASTTGGQPQHF. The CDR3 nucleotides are TGTGCCAGCACCACAGGGGGTCAGCCCCAGCATTTT.

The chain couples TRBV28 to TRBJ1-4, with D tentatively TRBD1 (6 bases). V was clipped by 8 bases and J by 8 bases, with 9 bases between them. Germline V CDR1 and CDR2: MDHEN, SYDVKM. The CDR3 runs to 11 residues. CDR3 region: CASRQGEKLFF. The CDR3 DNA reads TGTGCCAGCCGCCAGGGGGAAAAACTGTTTTTT.

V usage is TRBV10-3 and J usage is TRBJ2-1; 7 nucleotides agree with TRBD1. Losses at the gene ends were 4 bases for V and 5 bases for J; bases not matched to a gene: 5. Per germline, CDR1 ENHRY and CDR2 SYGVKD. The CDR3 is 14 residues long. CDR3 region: CAISGWGQNNEQFF. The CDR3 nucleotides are TGTGCCATCAGTGGGTGGGGACAGAACAATGAGCAGTTCTTC.

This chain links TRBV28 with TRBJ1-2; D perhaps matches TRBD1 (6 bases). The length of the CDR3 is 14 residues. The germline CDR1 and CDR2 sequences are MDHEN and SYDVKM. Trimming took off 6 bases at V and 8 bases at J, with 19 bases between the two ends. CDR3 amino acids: CASSPRGEEEGYTF. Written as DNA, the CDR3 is TGTGCCAGCAGCCCCAGGGGTGAGGAGGAAGGCTACACCTTC.

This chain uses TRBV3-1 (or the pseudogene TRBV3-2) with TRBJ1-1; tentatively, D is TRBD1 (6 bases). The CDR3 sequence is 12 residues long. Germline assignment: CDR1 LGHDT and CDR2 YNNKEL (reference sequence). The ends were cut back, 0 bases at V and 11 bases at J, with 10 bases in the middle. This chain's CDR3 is CASSQESQGAFF. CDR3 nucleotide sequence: TGTGCCAGCAGCCAAGAGTCCCAGGGGGCTTTCTTT.

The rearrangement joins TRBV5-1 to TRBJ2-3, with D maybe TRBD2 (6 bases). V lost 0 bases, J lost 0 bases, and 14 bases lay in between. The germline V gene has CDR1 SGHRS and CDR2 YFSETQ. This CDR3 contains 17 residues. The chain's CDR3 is CASSLVSFSGSTDTQYF. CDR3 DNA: TGCGCCAGCAGCTTGGTTAGTTTTAGCGGAAGCACAGATACGCAGTATTTT.

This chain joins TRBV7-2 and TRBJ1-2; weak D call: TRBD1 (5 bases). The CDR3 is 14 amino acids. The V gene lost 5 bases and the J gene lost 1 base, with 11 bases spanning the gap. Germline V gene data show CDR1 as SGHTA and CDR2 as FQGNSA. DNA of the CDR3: TGTGCCAGCAGCCCGACAGATTTTAACTATGGCTACACCTTC. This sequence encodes CASSPTDFNYGYTF. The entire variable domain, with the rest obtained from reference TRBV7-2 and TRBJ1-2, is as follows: GAGVSQSPSNKVTEKGKDVELRCDPISGHTALYWYRQSLGQGLEFLIYFQGNSAPDKSGLPSDRFSAERTGGSVSTLTIQRTQQEDSAVYLCASSPTDFNYGYTFGSGTRLTVV.

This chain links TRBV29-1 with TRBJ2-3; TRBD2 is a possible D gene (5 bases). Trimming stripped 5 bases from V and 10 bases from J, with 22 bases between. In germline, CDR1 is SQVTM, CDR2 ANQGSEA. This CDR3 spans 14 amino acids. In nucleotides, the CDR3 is TGCAGCGTTCTCCCTACCCAGGACCCGAGGGCGCAGTATTTT. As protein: CSVLPTQDPRAQYF.

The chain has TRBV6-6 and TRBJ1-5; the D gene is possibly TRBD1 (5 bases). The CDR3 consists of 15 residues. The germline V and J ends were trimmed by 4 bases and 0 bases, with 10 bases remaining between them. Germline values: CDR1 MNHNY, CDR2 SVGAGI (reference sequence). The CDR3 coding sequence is TGTGCCAGCAGTTCGAGCAGGGTTAGCAATCAGCCCCAGCATTTT. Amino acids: CASSSSRVSNQPQHF.

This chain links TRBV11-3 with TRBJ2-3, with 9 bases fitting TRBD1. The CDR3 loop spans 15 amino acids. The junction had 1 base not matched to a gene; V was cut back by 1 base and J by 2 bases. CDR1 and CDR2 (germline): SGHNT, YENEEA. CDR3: CASSLGDRATDTQYF. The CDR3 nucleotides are TGTGCCAGCAGCTTAGGGGACAGGGCCACAGATACGCAGTATTTT. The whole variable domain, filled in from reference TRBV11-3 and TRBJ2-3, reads EAGVVQSPRYKIIEKKQPVAFWCNPISGHNTLYWYLQNLGQGPELLIRYENEEAVDDSQLPKDRFSAERLKGVDSTLKIQPAELGDSAVYLCASSLGDRATDTQYFGPGTRLTVL.

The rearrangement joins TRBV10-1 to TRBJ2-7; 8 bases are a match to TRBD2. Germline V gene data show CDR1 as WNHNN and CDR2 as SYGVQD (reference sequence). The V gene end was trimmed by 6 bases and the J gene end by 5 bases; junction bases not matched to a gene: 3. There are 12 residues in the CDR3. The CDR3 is CASSSGSNEQYF. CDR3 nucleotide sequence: TGCGCCAGCAGCAGCGGGAGCAACGAGCAGTACTTC.

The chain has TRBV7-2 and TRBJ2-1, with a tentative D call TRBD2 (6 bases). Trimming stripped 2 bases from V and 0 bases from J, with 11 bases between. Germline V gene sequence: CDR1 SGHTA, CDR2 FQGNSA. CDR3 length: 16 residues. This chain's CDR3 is CASSLSGLISYNEQFF. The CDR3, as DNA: TGTGCCAGCAGCTTATCGGGACTGATCTCCTACAATGAGCAGTTCTTC.

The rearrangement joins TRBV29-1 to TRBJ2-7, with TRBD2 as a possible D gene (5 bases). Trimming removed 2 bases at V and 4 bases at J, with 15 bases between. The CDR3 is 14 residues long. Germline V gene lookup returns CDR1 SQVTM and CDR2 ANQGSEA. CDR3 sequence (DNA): TGCAGCGTTGAACCCGGGATCAGAGGGTACGAGCAGTACTTC. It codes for CSVEPGIRGYEQYF.